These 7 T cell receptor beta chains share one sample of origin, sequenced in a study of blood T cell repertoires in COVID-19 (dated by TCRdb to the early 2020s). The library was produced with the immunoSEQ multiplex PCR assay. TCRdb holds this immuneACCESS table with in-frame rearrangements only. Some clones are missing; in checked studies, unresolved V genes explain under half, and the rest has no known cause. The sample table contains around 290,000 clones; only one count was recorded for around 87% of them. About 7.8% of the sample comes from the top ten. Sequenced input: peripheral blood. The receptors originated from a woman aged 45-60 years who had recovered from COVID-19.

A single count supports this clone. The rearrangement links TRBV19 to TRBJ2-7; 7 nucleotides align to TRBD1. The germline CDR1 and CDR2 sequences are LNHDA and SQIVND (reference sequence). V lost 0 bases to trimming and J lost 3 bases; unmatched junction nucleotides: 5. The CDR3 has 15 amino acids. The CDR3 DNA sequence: TGTGCCAGTAGTATAGATCACAGGGGCGGCTACGAGCAGTACTTC. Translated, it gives CASSIDHRGGYEQYF.

CDR3 residues: CASSFLRTSGGNEQFF. The CDR3 region has the DNA TGTGCCAGCAGTTTCCTCCGGACTAGCGGGGGTAATGAGCAGTTCTTC. The chain combines TRBV6-2 or TRBV6-3 with TRBJ2-1, with 13 bases that match TRBD2. The CDR3 is 16 amino acids. J gave up 7 bases and V 4 bases, and 7 bases lay outside the gene matches. The germline CDR1 and CDR2 sequences are MNHEY and SVGEGT.

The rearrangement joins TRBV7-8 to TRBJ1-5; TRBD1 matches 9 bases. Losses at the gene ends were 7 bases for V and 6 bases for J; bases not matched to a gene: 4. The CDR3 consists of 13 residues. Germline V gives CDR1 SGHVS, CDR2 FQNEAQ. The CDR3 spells CASNPGQGQPQHF. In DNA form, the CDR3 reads TGTGCCAGCAACCCGGGACAGGGTCAGCCCCAGCATTTT.

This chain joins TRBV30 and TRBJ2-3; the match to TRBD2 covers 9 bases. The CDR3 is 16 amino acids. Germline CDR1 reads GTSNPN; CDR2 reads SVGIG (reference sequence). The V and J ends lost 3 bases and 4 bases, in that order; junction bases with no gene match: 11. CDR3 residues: CAWRTLAGRTPDTQYF. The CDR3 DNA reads TGTGCCTGGAGGACACTAGCGGGTAGAACTCCAGATACGCAGTATTTT.

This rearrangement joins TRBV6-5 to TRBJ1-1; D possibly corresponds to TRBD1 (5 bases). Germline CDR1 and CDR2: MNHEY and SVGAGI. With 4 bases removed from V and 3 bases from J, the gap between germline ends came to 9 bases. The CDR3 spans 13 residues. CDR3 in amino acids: CASSSNRYTEAFF. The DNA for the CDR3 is TGTGCCAGCAGTTCCAACAGGTACACTGAAGCTTTCTTT.

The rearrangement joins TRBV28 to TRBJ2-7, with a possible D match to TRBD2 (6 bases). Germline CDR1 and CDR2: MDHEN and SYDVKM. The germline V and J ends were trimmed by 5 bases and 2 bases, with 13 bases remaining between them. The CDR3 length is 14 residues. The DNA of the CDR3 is TGTGCCAGCAGTCCGGGAGTGCTGCCCTACGAGCAGTACTTC. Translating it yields CASSPGVLPYEQYF.

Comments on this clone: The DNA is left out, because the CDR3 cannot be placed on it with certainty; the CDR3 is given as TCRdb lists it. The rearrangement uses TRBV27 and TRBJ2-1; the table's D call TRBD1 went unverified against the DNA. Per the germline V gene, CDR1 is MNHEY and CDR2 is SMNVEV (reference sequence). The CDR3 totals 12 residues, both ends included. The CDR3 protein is CASSWGQGTEFF.